Below, 27 T cell receptor beta chains from the same sample are listed, as sequenced in a study of CD4+ T cells in melanoma. TCRdb keeps only in-frame clones here, not all; method: immunoSEQ multiplex PCR. The sample consists of about 9,900 clones, about 66% of them appearing once. The sample taken for sequencing was cells from a culture (not recorded whether cultured in vitro). The origin of the receptors is a human donor with melanoma.

The V call is TRBV18, the J call TRBJ2-7; TRBD1 or TRBD2 may be the D gene (5 bases each). This CDR3 contains 15 residues. In germline, CDR1 is KGHSH, CDR2 LQKENI. Trimming took 3 bases from V and 7 from J, leaving 19 bases between them. CDR3 in amino acids: CASSPDWTQTGEQYF. The CDR3 coding sequence is TGTGCCAGCTCACCCGATTGGACACAAACGGGGGAGCAGTACTTC.

The chain recombines TRBV5-1 with TRBJ2-3; the match to TRBD2 covers 9 bases. The CDR3 covers 16 residues. Germline CDR1 and CDR2: SGHRS and YFSETQ. V was pared by 7 bases and J by 5 bases, with 14 bases of the junction left unmatched. For the CDR3, the DNA is TGCGCCAGCCGAATACGTAGCGGGGGCTCTAAAGATACGCAGTATTTT. This gives the protein CASRIRSGGSKDTQYF.

The rearrangement links TRBV6-5 to TRBJ1-5; no firm D call. Trimming stripped 5 bases from V and 0 bases from J, with 11 bases between. The V gene's germline CDR1 is MNHEY and CDR2 SVGAGI. CDR3 length: 15 amino acids. CDR3: CASSASADSNQPQHF. In DNA form, the CDR3 reads TGTGCCAGCAGTGCTTCAGCAGATAGCAATCAGCCCCAGCATTTT.

The chain joins TRBV7-3 to TRBJ2-3; 8 positions agree with TRBD2. This CDR3 is 18 amino acids long. CDR1 and CDR2 (germline): SGHTA, FQGTGA. V gave up 2 bases and J gave up 5 bases; unmatched junction bases: 15. This chain's CDR3 is CASSLEGSGGLAGDTQYF. Here the CDR3 DNA reads TGTGCCAGCAGCTTAGAAGGGTCGGGAGGACTAGCCGGAGATACGCAGTATTTT.

This clone has only a few counts. The chain combines TRBV27 with TRBJ1-1; D is uncertain. CDR3 length equals 15 residues. Germline V gene sequence: CDR1 MNHEY, CDR2 SMNVEV (reference sequence). Trimming took 5 bases from V and 1 from J, leaving 14 bases between them. The CDR3: CASSPLVARNTEAFF. CDR3 coding DNA: TGTGCCAGCAGTCCACTAGTCGCCCGGAACACTGAAGCTTTCTTT.

The V gene is TRBV7-9, the J gene TRBJ1-1, with D maybe TRBD1 (5 bases). The CDR3 totals 16 residues. CDR1 SEHNR and CDR2 FQNEAQ come from the germline V gene (reference sequence). V lost 5 bases to trimming and J lost 1 base, with 17 bases between them. This CDR3 reads CASSPNSHRGNTEAFF. In nucleotides, the CDR3 is TGTGCCAGCAGCCCCAATTCCCATAGGGGGAACACTGAAGCTTTCTTT.

The V and J genes are TRBV4-1 and TRBJ1-2; 7 bases fit TRBD1. The CDR3 runs to 15 residues. Germline V gene data show CDR1 as MGHRA and CDR2 as YSYEKL. The ends lost 4 bases at V and 4 bases at J; junction bases unmatched: 9. In DNA form, the CDR3 reads TGCGCCAGCAGCCTAGAAGGGGGACAGCTCTATGGCTACACCTTC. Translation gives CASSLEGGQLYGYTF.

This clone was found once. The chain joins TRBV7-9 to TRBJ1-1, with TRBD1 as a possible D gene (5 bases). Trimming removed 8 bases at V and 2 bases at J, with 12 bases between. CDR1 SEHNR and CDR2 FQNEAQ come from the germline V gene (reference sequence). The CDR3 is 13 amino acids. The CDR3 protein is CASAWGGNTEAFF. The CDR3 DNA reads as TGTGCCAGCGCCTGGGGGGGAAACACTGAAGCTTTCTTT. Looking up the rest from reference TRBV7-9 and TRBJ1-1 gives the full variable domain: DTGVSQNPRHKITKRGQNVTFRCDPISEHNRLYWYRQTLGQGPEFLTYFQNEAQLEKSRLLSDRFSAERPKGSFSTLEIQRTEQGDSAMYLCASAWGGNTEAFFGQGTRLTVV.

The chain links TRBV14 to TRBJ1-4; possibly TRBD1 for D (6 bases). Germline V lookup: CDR1 SGHDN, CDR2 FVKESK. The CDR3 contains 16 residues. Deletions cut 4 bases from V and 8 bases from J, with 20 bases between. The CDR3 is CASSLTTGSGLEKLFF. The CDR3 DNA reads as TGTGCCAGCAGCCTTACCACAGGGTCCGGACTGGAAAAACTGTTTTTT.

Points on this clone: Other DNA sequences in this specimen translate into the identical CDR3. This chain links TRBV7-2 with TRBJ2-7; 8 nucleotides agree with TRBD2. The germline CDR1 and CDR2 sequences are SGHTA and FQGNSA. Trimming at V came to 1 base and at J to 1 base, leaving 3 bases not matched to a gene. This CDR3 spans 15 amino acids. The CDR3 sequence: CASSLVPGGSYEQYF. CDR3 nucleotide sequence: TGTGCCAGCAGCTTAGTCCCGGGAGGGTCCTACGAGCAGTACTTC.

The V call is TRBV5-1, the J call TRBJ2-1; 11 bases fit TRBD2. Germline loops: CDR1 SGHRS, CDR2 YFSETQ. The CDR3 extends over 19 amino acids. The J segment lost 4 bases and the V segment lost 6 bases, leaving 18 bases of the junction unmatched. CDR3 nucleotides: TGCGCCAGCAAGAAGGTTGGGACTAGCGGACCCGGAGGGTACAATGAGCAGTTCTTC. It encodes CASKKVGTSGPGGYNEQFF.

This clone came up a few times. The chain has TRBV4-2 and TRBJ1-6, with D unclear. The V end lost 2 bases, the J end lost 7 bases, and 15 bases lay between the germline ends. CDR1 and CDR2 from the germline V gene are LGHNA and YNFKEQ. The CDR3 sequence is 16 residues long. CDR3 in amino acids: CASSQPQEFGNSPLHF. The CDR3 nucleotides are TGTGCCAGCAGCCAACCTCAGGAGTTCGGAAATTCACCCCTCCACTTT.

This clone showed up just a few times. This chain uses TRBV4-1 with TRBJ2-2; the match to TRBD1 covers 12 bases. Unmatched junction bases numbered 7, after V lost 6 bases and J lost 5 bases. This CDR3 has 16 residues. Per germline, CDR1 MGHRA and CDR2 YSYEKL. CDR3 amino acids: CASRRPGQGATGELFF. CDR3 sequence (DNA): TGCGCCAGCAGACGACCGGGACAGGGGGCAACCGGGGAGCTGTTTTTT.

This clone has more than one count but fewer than ten. The chain is built from TRBV11-2 and TRBJ2-3; D unresolved. Trimming left V 5 bases short and J 4 bases short, with 10 bases between. Germline CDR1 SGHAT, CDR2 FQNNGV. CDR3 length: 13 amino acids. CDR3 region: CASSRNSPDTQYF. In DNA form, the CDR3 reads TGTGCCAGCAGCCGCAACAGTCCAGATACGCAGTATTTT.

This clone has only one observation. V usage is TRBV6-5 and J usage is TRBJ2-5; either TRBD1 or TRBD2 may supply D (5 bases each). CDR3 length: 16 amino acids. Trimming cost V 0 bases and J 2 bases, with 13 bases left between them. The germline CDR1 and CDR2 sequences are MNHEY and SVGAGI. CDR3 in amino acids: CASSYSGTGIQETQYF. CDR3 in DNA: TGTGCCAGCAGTTACTCCGGGACCGGGATTCAAGAGACCCAGTACTTC.

The chain couples TRBV2 to TRBJ1-6; D is undetermined. In germline, CDR1 is SNHLY, CDR2 FYNNEI. The germline V and J ends were trimmed by 6 bases and 4 bases, with 13 bases remaining between them. This CDR3 spans 15 amino acids. CDR3 region: CASRTDRTYNSPLHF. CDR3 DNA: TGTGCCAGCAGGACGGACCGGACGTATAATTCACCCCTCCACTTT.

This clone occurred a few times. The chain employs TRBV28 and TRBJ1-6; D ambiguous. Trimming shortened V by 6 bases and J by 10 bases, and 10 bases separated the two germline ends. Germline loops: CDR1 MDHEN, CDR2 SYDVKM. The CDR3 sequence is 12 residues long. The chain's CDR3 is CASRGSGSPLHF. The CDR3 bases are TGTGCCAGCAGGGGGTCGGGCTCACCCCTCCACTTT.

This chain connects TRBV10-1 to TRBJ2-2; the D is unclear. Germline V lookup: CDR1 WNHNN, CDR2 SYGVQD (reference sequence). V lost 3 bases and J lost 0, with 11 bases in between. CDR3 size: 16 residues. The CDR3 DNA follows: TGCGCCAGCAGTGAATGGCCAACAGCGAACACCGGGGAGCTGTTTTTT. Protein product: CASSEWPTANTGELFF.

The chain carries TRBV6-5 and TRBJ2-7, with 9 nucleotides matching TRBD1. Trimming removed 0 bases from V and 4 bases from J; junction bases left unmatched: 4. Germline CDR1 and CDR2: MNHEY and SVGAGI. The CDR3 runs to 15 residues. This CDR3 is CASSYSKQGAYEQYF. The CDR3 DNA reads as TGTGCCAGCAGTTACTCGAAACAGGGGGCATACGAGCAGTACTTC.

The chain employs TRBV11-3 and TRBJ2-2; D not resolved. CDR1 is SGHNT and CDR2 is YENEEA in the germline V gene. The CDR3 totals 13 residues. V lost 4 bases and J 3 bases, leaving 6 bases between the germline ends. CDR3 region: CASSSRDTGELFF. In DNA form, the CDR3 reads TGTGCCAGCAGCTCCCGGGACACCGGGGAGCTGTTTTTT.

DNA of the CDR3: TGTGCCAGCAGCGTAGGGGTCGGCGGGGGTCGGACAGATACGCAGTATTTT. Its translation: CASSVGVGGGRTDTQYF. This chain joins TRBV9 and TRBJ2-3, with 7 bases that match TRBD2. Losses at the gene ends were 0 bases for V and 3 bases for J; bases not matched to a gene: 10. Per germline, CDR1 SGDLS and CDR2 YYNGEE. The CDR3 consists of 17 residues.

The CDR3 loop is CASSLDRGPYNEQFF. For the CDR3, the DNA is TGTGCCAGCAGCCTCGACAGGGGGCCTTACAATGAGCAGTTCTTC. This chain joins TRBV6-4 and TRBJ2-1, with 10 bases that match TRBD1. After removal of 6 bases from V and 4 bases from J, the junction contained 6 bases not matched to a gene. Per the germline V gene, CDR1 is MRHNA and CDR2 is SNTAGT. The CDR3 spans 15 residues.

The chain links TRBV9 to TRBJ1-4; 11 bases map to TRBD1. Trimming at V came to 3 bases and at J to 11 bases, leaving 9 bases not matched to a gene. This CDR3 has 15 amino acids. Germline V gene sequence: CDR1 SGDLS, CDR2 YYNGEE. The CDR3 region has the DNA TGTGCCAGCAGCGCTGCGGACAGGGGGCCGTGGAAACTGTTTTTT. This gives the protein CASSAADRGPWKLFF.

V is TRBV29-1 and J is TRBJ2-7; D is unresolved. The ends were cut back, 4 bases at V and 3 bases at J, with 13 bases in the middle. There are 13 residues in the CDR3. Germline CDR1 reads SQVTM; CDR2 reads ANQGSEA. DNA for the CDR3: TGCAGCGTTGCCCAGATTCCAGGCTACGAGCAGTACTTC. This translates into CSVAQIPGYEQYF.

V gene TRBV5-1 combines with J gene TRBJ2-1; possible D gene TRBD1, 5 bases. Per the germline V gene, CDR1 is SGHRS and CDR2 is YFSETQ. V lost 1 base and J lost 4, with 12 bases in between. The CDR3 contains 15 residues. CDR3 amino acids: CASSLRRQSYNEQFF. The CDR3 DNA reads TGCGCCAGCAGCTTGAGGCGACAGTCTTACAATGAGCAGTTCTTC.

This clone was picked up one time. V is TRBV9 and J is TRBJ2-7; tentatively, D is TRBD1 (6 bases). This CDR3 is built from 16 residues. Trimming removed 4 bases from V and 3 bases from J, with 20 bases in between. CDR1 and CDR2 (germline): SGDLS, YYNGEE. The CDR3 is CASSPPPPLDSYEQYF. CDR3 bases: TGTGCCAGCAGCCCACCACCCCCCCTGGACAGCTACGAGCAGTACTTC. The whole variable domain, remainder taken from reference TRBV9 and TRBJ2-7, is DSGVTQTPKHLITATGQRVTLRCSPRSGDLSVYWYQQSLDQGLQFLIQYYNGEERAKGNILERFSAQQFPDLHSELNLSSLELGDSALYFCASSPPPPLDSYEQYFGPGTRLTVT.

The chain links TRBV18 to TRBJ1-1; D is ambiguous. This CDR3 region has 15 residues. Germline assignment: CDR1 KGHSH and CDR2 LQKENI. Trimming stripped 6 bases from V and 0 bases from J, with 14 bases between. CDR3 loop: CASSPTDFMNTEAFF. The CDR3 DNA sequence: TGTGCCAGCTCTCCGACGGACTTCATGAACACTGAAGCTTTCTTT.